The present entry profiles one T cell receptor (beta chain) with its context. The antigen is not known. This record comes from a study of shared clonotypes between healthy human individuals. Across the whole study: Researchers assigned three CD4 naive, three CD4 memory, two CD8 naive and one CD8 memory plate to each donor. Study-level findings and limits: Naive subsets typically showed greater estimated richness than memory subsets.

CD45RO-negative, CCR7-selected cells formed the naive CD8 fraction, which excluded terminally differentiated effector memory CD45RA+ cells. Germline CDR1 is SEHNR and CDR2 is FQNEAQ (reference sequence). V shed 6 bases and J 2 bases; nucleotides not matched to a gene: 10. CDR3 size: 15 residues. Profiled with immunoSEQ multiplex PCR; TCRdb holds only in-frame clones, not every one. This sample has hundreds of thousands of clones, with 80% to 95% found just once. The chain is built from TRBV7-9 and TRBJ2-7, with 7 bases matching TRBD1. The receptor's source is a man aged 25-40 years in good health. Sequences were obtained from naive CD8+ T cells sorted from blood. This chain's CDR3 is CASRIDRDPPYEQYF. The CDR3 DNA is TGTGCCAGCAGAATTGACAGGGACCCTCCCTACGAGCAGTACTTC.